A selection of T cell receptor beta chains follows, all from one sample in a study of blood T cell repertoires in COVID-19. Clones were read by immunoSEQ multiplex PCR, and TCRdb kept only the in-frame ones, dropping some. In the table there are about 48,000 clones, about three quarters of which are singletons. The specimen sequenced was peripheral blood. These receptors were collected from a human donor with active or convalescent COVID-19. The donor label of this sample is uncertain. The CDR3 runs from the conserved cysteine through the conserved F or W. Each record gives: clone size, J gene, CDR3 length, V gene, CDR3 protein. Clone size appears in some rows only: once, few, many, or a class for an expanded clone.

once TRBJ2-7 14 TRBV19 CASSILAGLHEQYF
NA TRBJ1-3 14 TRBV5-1 CASRRSGFGNTIYF
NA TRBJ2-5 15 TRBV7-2 CASSPRQGRQETQYF
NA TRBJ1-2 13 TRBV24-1 CATSDLNRGGYTF
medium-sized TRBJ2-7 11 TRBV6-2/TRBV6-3 CASSPGGEQYF
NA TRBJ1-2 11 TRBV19 CASRRDYGYTF
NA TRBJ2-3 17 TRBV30 CAWSVLGTSGSTDTQYF
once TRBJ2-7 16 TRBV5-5 CASSLGLADPSYEQYF
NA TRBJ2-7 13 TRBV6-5 CASREQGSYEQYF
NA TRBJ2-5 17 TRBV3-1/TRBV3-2 CASSPSPGLAGQETQYF
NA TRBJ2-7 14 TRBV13 CASSLLDRANEQYF
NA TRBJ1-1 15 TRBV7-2 CASSLVQDGNTEAFF
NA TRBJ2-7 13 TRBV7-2 CASIQGRGYEQYF
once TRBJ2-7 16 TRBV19 CASSTNTGGVLVGQYF
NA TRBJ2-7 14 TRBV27 CASRRGQPNYEQYF
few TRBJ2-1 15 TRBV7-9 CASSSSVSVYNEQFF
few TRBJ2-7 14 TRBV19 CASSIGRGWDEQYF
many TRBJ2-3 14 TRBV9 CASSAGGRTDTQYF
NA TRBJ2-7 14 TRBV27 CASSLAGAPYEQYF
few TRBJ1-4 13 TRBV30 CAWRGQNWEKLFF
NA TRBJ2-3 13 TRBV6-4 CASSGQGTDTQYF
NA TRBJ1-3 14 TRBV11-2 CASSFQASGNTIYF
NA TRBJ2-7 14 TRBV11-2 CASSPRTGSYEQYF
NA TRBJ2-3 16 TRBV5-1 CASSGLAGGYTDTQYF
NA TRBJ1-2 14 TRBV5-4 CASSLVQTNYGYTF
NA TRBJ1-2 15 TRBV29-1 CSVPRQGFTNYGYTF
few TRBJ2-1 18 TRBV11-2 CASSLRSGRRGTYNEQFF
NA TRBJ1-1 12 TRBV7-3 CASSLETGEAFF
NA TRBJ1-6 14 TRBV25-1 CASSVQGRNSPLHF
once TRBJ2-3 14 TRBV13 CASSSRLSTDTQYF
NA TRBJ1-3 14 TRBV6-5 CASSKQGTGNTIYF
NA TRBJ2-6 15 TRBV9 CASSVGVTGANVLTF
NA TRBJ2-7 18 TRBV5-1 CASSLAGTSGLSSYEQYF
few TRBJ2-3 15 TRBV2 CASRETSGSTDTQYF
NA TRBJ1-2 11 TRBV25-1 CASSGGLSYTF
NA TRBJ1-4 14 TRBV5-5 CASTVNPVNEKLFF
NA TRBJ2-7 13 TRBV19 CASSMRVGYEQYF
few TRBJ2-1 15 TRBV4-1 CASSREVTGYNEQFF
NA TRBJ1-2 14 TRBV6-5 CASTVGQGRFGYTF
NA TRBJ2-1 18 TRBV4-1 CASSTSGRKPKTYNEQFF
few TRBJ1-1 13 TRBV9 CASSIAVNTEAFF
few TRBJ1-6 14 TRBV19 CASTTDRLNSPLHF
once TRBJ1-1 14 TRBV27 CASSPGQLNTEAFF
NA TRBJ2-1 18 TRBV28 CASTPGVFRDWPYNEQFF
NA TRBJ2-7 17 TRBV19 CASSASNLAGGLYEQYF
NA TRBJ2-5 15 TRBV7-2 CASSLGLAEEETQYF